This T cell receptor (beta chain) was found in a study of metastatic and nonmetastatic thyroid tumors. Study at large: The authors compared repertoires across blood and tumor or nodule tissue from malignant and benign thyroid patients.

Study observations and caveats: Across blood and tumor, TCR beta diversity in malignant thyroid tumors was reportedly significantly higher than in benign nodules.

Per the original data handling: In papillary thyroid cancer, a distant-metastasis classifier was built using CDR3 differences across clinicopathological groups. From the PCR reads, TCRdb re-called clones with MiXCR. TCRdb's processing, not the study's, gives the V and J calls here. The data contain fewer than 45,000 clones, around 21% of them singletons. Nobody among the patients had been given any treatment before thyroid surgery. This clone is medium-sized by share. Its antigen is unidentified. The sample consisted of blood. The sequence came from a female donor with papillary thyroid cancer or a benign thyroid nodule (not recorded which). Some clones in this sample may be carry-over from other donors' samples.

The DNA for the CDR3 is TGTGCCAGCACCCGGGACTTTCACGAGCAGTACTTC. Encoded protein: CASTRDFHEQYF. The chain uses TRBV12-3 or TRBV12-4 and TRBJ2-7; perhaps TRBD2 as D (6 bases). The CDR3 contains 12 residues. Trimming removed 7 bases from V and 5 bases from J, with 12 bases in between.